This T cell receptor beta chain came from a study of vaccination effects on CD4 cells after COVID-19. Whole-study results and caveats: Marked clonal contraction of infection- and vaccine-induced clones was seen late after vaccination.

Turning to this clone: The antigen remains undetermined.

Sequencing was performed with immunoSEQ multiplex PCR; in TCRdb, only in-frame clones are kept and a portion is missing. This sample has tens of thousands of clones; more than 60% occur once, and the top ten carry over 2%. Having been cultured for around nine days, the cells underwent CD4+ T cell isolation. All study participants received two doses of BNT162b2 or mRNA-1273 vaccine. IL-2 medium was substituted for half the medium on days 3 and 7. The CDR3 is made up of 14 amino acids. From germline, CDR1 is MDHEN and CDR2 SYDVKM. With 4 bases removed from V and 8 bases from J, the gap between germline ends came to 15 bases.

Sample: CD4+ T cells from PBMCs cultured without peptide, taken after COVID-19 vaccination. V is TRBV28 and J is TRBJ2-1; no clear D gene. This receptor was obtained from a human donor who received a COVID-19 vaccine. As DNA, the CDR3 is TGTGCCAGCAGTTCCCCCAAGGGCATCTATGAGCAGTTCTTC. The encoded protein is CASSSPKGIYEQFF. The entire variable domain, with the rest obtained from reference TRBV28 and TRBJ2-1, is as follows: DVKVTQSSRYLVKRTGEKVFLECVQDMDHENMFWYRQDPGLGLRLIYFSYDVKMKEKGDIPEGYSVSREKKERFSLILESASTNQTSMYLCASSSPKGIYEQFFGPGTRLTVL.